Listed here are 7 T cell receptor beta chains from one sample, sequenced in a study of shared clonotypes between healthy human individuals. Profiling relied on immunoSEQ multiplex PCR, and the TCRdb table lists in-frame clones only, not all of them. The sample shows about 1.5 million clones, roughly 97% of them seen only once. Sequencing was carried out using naive CD4+ T cells sorted from blood. Subset here: CD45RA+ positively selected. The receptors derive from a man aged 25 to 40 in good health.

This chain links TRBV6-1 with TRBJ2-5; D possibly uses TRBD1 or TRBD2 (7 bases each). Germline-derived CDR1 and CDR2 are MNHNS and SASEGT. Trimming removed 3 bases from V and 3 bases from J, with 23 bases in between. CDR3 length equals 18 residues. The CDR3 sequence is CASSDLTRGGGREETQYF. CDR3 in DNA: TGTGCCAGCAGTGACCTTACCAGAGGGGGCGGGAGAGAAGAGACCCAGTACTTC.

The V call is TRBV15, the J call TRBJ2-7; 10 positions match TRBD1. This CDR3 contains 14 residues. Losses at the gene ends were 5 bases for V and 2 bases for J; bases not matched to a gene: 3. CDR1 is LNHNV, CDR2 YYDKDF, per germline (reference sequence). The CDR3 reads CATSPGQGTYEQYF. The CDR3 region has the DNA TGTGCCACCAGCCCGGGACAGGGGACCTACGAGCAGTACTTC.

This rearrangement joins TRBV19 to TRBJ1-2, with D hard to call. The germline V gene has CDR1 LNHDA and CDR2 SQIVND (reference sequence). Trimming left V 7 bases short and J 0 bases short, with 6 bases between. The CDR3 is 12 amino acids. The CDR3 protein is CASIGPNYGYTF. In nucleotides, the CDR3 is TGTGCCAGTATAGGCCCTAACTATGGCTACACCTTC.

Details on this clone: This specimen includes other DNA sequences encoding the same CDR3. J is TRBJ2-7 and V is TRBV19, with D possibly TRBD1 on 5 matching bases. Germline V gives CDR1 LNHDA, CDR2 SQIVND (reference sequence). The CDR3 sequence is 13 residues long. Trimming shortened V by 4 bases and J by 0 bases, and 7 bases separated the two germline ends. DNA of the CDR3: TGTGCCAGTAGTACCACAGGCTCCTACGAGCAGTACTTC. Its translation is CASSTTGSYEQYF.

The CDR3 sequence is CASSLDLAGAGGIQYF. DNA for the CDR3: TGCGCCAGCAGCTTGGATCTAGCGGGAGCGGGGGGCATTCAGTACTTC. The genes are TRBV5-1 and TRBJ2-4; 10 nucleotides match TRBD2. This CDR3 region has 16 residues. Per germline, CDR1 SGHRS and CDR2 YFSETQ. Losses at the gene ends were 0 bases for V and 9 bases for J; bases not matched to a gene: 9. Supplemented by reference TRBV5-1 and TRBJ2-4, the full variable domain reads KAGVTQTPRYLIKTRGQQVTLSCSPISGHRSVSWYQQTPGQGLQFLFEYFSETQRNKGNFPGRFSGRQFSNSRSEMNVSTLELGDSALYLCASSLDLAGAGGIQYFGAGTRLSVL.

The V call is TRBV5-4, the J call TRBJ1-1, with D maybe TRBD1 (5 bases). Trimming took off 5 bases at V and 0 bases at J, with 8 bases between the two ends. The CDR3 is 13 residues long. Germline V gives CDR1 SGHNT, CDR2 YYREEE (reference sequence). CDR3 sequence reads: CASRRQMNTEAFF. The CDR3 nucleotides read TGTGCCAGCAGAAGACAGATGAACACTGAAGCTTTCTTT.

The chain joins TRBV9 to TRBJ1-3, with 7 bases matching TRBD1. The CDR3 extends over 17 amino acids. V dropped 4 bases and J dropped 3; count of bases not matched to a gene: 13. Germline V gene lookup returns CDR1 SGDLS and CDR2 YYNGEE. The CDR3 DNA sequence: TGTGCCAGCAGCTTCGGACAGGCCCCGGCCATTGGAAACACCATATATTTT. Protein: CASSFGQAPAIGNTIYF. Drawing the rest from reference TRBV9 and TRBJ1-3, the complete variable domain is DSGVTQTPKHLITATGQRVTLRCSPRSGDLSVYWYQQSLDQGLQFLIQYYNGEERAKGNILERFSAQQFPDLHSELNLSSLELGDSALYFCASSFGQAPAIGNTIYFGEGSWLTVV.